This T cell receptor beta chain was recorded in a study of shared clonotypes between healthy human individuals. Whole-study findings and limits: In the sorted subsets, rarefaction showed sequencing was incomplete despite large depth.

Donors included only healthy HIV-negative adults lacking recent acute infections or vaccinations. To note about this clone: Its matching antigen is unknown. This sample also contains other DNA sequences that code for the same CDR3.

Assay: immunoSEQ multiplex PCR; the TCRdb copy retains only in-frame clones and omits some. The data contain roughly 2.2 million clones, 85% to 95% of them singletons. Specimen: naive CD4+ T cells from PBMCs. Subset noted: CD45RA+ positively selected. The TCR comes from a man aged 18 to 29 in good health. Some clones in this sample may be carry-over from other donors' samples.

For the CDR3, the DNA is TGTGCCAGCAGCCAGGACAGGGAAGAGACCCAGTACTTC. Protein: CASSQDREETQYF. V gene TRBV7-3 combines with J gene TRBJ2-5; 8 bases fit TRBD1. Germline V lookup: CDR1 SGHTA, CDR2 FQGTGA. The CDR3 totals 13 residues. V dropped 5 bases and J dropped 3; count of bases not matched to a gene: 2.